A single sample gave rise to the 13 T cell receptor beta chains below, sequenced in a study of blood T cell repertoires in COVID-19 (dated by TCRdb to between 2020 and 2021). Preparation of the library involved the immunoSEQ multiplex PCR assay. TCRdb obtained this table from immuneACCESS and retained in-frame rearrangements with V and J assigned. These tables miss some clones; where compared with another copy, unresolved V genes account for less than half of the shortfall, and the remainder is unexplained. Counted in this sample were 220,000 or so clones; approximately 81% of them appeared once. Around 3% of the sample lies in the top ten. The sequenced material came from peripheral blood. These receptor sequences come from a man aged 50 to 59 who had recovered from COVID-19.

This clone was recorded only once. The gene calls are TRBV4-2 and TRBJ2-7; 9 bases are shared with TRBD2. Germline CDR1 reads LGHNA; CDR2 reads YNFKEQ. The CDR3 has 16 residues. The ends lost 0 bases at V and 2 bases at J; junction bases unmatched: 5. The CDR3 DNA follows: TGTGCCAGCAGCCAAGATAGTCTAGCGGGACCCTACGAGCAGTACTTC. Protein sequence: CASSQDSLAGPYEQYF.

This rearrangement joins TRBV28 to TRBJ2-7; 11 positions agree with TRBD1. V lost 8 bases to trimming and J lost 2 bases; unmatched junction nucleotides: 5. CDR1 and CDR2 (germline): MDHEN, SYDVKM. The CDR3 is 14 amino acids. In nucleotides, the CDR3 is TGTGCCAGCCAAGGACAGGGGGCCCCCTACGAGCAGTACTTC. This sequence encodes CASQGQGAPYEQYF.

In nucleotides, the CDR3 is TGTGCCAGCAGCCCCGACAGGGGTTCCTACAATGAGCAGTTCTTC. It yields the protein CASSPDRGSYNEQFF. The chain links TRBV3-1 (or the pseudogene TRBV3-2) to TRBJ2-1; 8 nucleotides align to TRBD1. Germline V gives CDR1 LGHDT, CDR2 YNNKEL (reference sequence). The V and J ends lost 4 bases and 1 base, in that order; junction bases with no gene match: 3. The CDR3 is 15 amino acids.

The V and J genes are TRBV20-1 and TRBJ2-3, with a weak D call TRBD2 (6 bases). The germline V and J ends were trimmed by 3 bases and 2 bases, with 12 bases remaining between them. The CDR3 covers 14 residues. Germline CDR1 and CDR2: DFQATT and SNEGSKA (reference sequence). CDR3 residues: CSASTGVNTDTQYF. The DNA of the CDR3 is TGCAGTGCTAGTACGGGGGTGAACACAGATACGCAGTATTTT.

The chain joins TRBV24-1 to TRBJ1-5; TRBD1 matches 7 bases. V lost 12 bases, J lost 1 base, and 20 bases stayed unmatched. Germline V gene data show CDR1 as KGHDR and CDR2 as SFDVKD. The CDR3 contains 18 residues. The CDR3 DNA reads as TGTGCCTCAACCCCCAGTGACAGGGATTGGGCGAGCAATCAGCCCCAGCATTTT. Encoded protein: CASTPSDRDWASNQPQHF.

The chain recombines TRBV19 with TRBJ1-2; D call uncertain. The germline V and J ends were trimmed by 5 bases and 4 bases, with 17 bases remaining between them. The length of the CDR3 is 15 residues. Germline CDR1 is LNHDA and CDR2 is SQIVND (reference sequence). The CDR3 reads CASSPRNSLSYGYTF. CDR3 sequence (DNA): TGTGCCAGTAGTCCACGGAACAGCCTGAGCTATGGCTACACCTTC.

In nucleotides, the CDR3 is TGTGCCAGCAGCCAGGGACTATTAGTGACCGGGGAGCTGTTTTTT. It translates to CASSQGLLVTGELFF. The chain employs TRBV3-1 (or the pseudogene TRBV3-2) and TRBJ2-2; 7 nucleotides agree with TRBD2. There are 15 residues in the CDR3. Germline V gene data show CDR1 as LGHDT and CDR2 as YNNKEL (reference sequence). V shed 3 bases, J shed 5 bases, and the junction held 6 bases outside the gene matches.

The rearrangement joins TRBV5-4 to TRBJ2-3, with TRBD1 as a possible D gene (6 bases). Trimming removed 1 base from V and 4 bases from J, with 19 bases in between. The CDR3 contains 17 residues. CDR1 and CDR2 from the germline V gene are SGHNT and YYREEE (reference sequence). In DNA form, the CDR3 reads TGTGCCAGCAGCTTGACAGAAGGGGGATCCCTCCCAGATACGCAGTATTTT. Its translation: CASSLTEGGSLPDTQYF. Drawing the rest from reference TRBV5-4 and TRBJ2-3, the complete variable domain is ETGVTQSPTHLIKTRGQQVTLRCSSQSGHNTVSWYQQALGQGPQFIFQYYREEENGRGNFPPRFSGLQFPNYSSELNVNALELDDSALYLCASSLTEGGSLPDTQYFGPGTRLTVL.

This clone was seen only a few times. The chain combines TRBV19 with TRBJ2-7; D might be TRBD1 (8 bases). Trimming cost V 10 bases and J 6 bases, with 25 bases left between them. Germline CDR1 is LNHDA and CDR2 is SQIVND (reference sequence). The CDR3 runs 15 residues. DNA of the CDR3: TGTGCCACCCCCGAGGGGGGGACAGGAAGGTGCGAGCAGTACTTC. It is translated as CATPEGGTGRCEQYF. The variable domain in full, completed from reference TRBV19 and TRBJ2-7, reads DGGITQSPKYLFRKEGQNVTLSCEQNLNHDAMYWYRQDPGQGLRLIYYSQIVNDFQKGDIAEGYSVSREKKESFPLTVTSAQKNPTAFYLCATPEGGTGRCEQYFGPGTRLTVT.

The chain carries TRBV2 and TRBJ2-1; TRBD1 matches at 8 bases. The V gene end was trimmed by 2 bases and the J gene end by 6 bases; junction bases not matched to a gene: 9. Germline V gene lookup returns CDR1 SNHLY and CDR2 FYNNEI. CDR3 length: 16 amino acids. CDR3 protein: CASSENRGQVANEQFF. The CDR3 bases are TGTGCCAGCAGTGAAAATAGGGGACAGGTAGCCAATGAGCAGTTCTTC.

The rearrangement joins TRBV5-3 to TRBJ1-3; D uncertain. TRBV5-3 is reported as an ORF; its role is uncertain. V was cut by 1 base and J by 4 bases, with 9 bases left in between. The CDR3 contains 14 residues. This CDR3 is CARSLMCEGNTIYF. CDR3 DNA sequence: TGTGCCAGAAGCTTGATGTGTGAGGGAAACACCATATATTTT.

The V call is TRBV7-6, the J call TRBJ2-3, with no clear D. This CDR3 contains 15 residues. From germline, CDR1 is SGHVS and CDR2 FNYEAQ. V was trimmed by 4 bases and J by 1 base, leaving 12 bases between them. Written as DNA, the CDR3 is TGTGCCAGCAGCTCCCCGGGTATGGGCACAGATACGCAGTATTTT. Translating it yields CASSSPGMGTDTQYF.

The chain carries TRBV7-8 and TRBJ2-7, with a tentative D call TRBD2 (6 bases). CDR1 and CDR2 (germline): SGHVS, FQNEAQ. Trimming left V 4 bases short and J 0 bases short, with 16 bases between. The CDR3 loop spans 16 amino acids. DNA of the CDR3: TGTGCCAGCAGCTCCCCAGGCCTAGCGCGCTCCTACGAGCAGTACTTC. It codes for CASSSPGLARSYEQYF.